Shown below are 10 T cell receptor beta chains from a single sample sequenced in a study of blood T cell repertoires in COVID-19. Sequenced by immunoSEQ multiplex PCR; TCRdb stores in-frame clones only, minus some. The top ten clones hold approximately 7.7% of a sample with just under 50,000 clones, 84% of them seen once. Sample: peripheral blood. These receptors were collected from a human donor in a cohort sampled during active COVID-19.

The rearrangement links TRBV5-1 to TRBJ2-7; 8 nucleotides align to TRBD1. With V trimmed by 0 bases and J by 5 bases, 7 bases remained unmatched. From germline, CDR1 is SGHRS and CDR2 YFSETQ. CDR3 length equals 15 residues. CDR3 region: CASSLVPDRDHEQYF. CDR3 coding DNA: TGCGCCAGCAGCTTGGTTCCGGACAGGGACCACGAGCAGTACTTC.

In its sample, this clone was seen once. V usage is TRBV29-1 and J usage is TRBJ2-3, with a tentative D call TRBD2 (6 bases). Per the germline V gene, CDR1 is SQVTM and CDR2 is ANQGSEA. Trimming removed 3 bases from V and 3 bases from J, with 7 bases in between. The CDR3 extends over 12 amino acids. CDR3 coding DNA: TGCAGCGTTGAGGAGGGTACAGATACGCAGTATTTT. Protein product: CSVEEGTDTQYF.

This clone was counted only a few times. The J gene is TRBJ1-1, the V gene TRBV10-3, with 11 bases lining up with TRBD1. CDR1 and CDR2 (germline): ENHRY, SYGVKD. V shed 6 bases and J 4 bases; nucleotides not matched to a gene: 7. There are 15 residues in the CDR3. CDR3 region: CAIRRTGGEGTEAFF. DNA for the CDR3: TGTGCCATCAGGCGGACAGGGGGCGAGGGCACTGAAGCTTTCTTT.

V and J are TRBV7-9 and TRBJ1-5; D not resolved. Germline assignment: CDR1 SEHNR and CDR2 FQNEAQ (reference sequence). V was shortened by 1 base and J by 6 bases, with 13 bases between the two germline ends. The length of the CDR3 is 15 residues. CDR3 nucleotide sequence: TGTGCCAGCAGCTTAGAAGGCCGGGGTGCTCAGCCCCAGCATTTT. It specifies CASSLEGRGAQPQHF.

V and J are TRBV5-4 and TRBJ2-7, with 9 bases aligning to TRBD1. Germline V gene data show CDR1 as SGHNT and CDR2 as YYREEE (reference sequence). V lost 4 bases to trimming and J lost 4 bases; unmatched junction nucleotides: 3. CDR3 length: 13 residues. The CDR3 reads CASSVGTGYEQYF. The CDR3 DNA is TGTGCCAGCAGCGTTGGGACAGGGTACGAGCAGTACTTC.

The chain combines TRBV3-1 (or the pseudogene TRBV3-2) with TRBJ2-5; D is perhaps TRBD1 (6 bases). The CDR3 runs 17 residues. V lost 4 bases and J lost 1, with 19 bases in between. The germline gives CDR1 LGHDT, CDR2 YNNKEL (reference sequence). The CDR3 here is CASSRAGATGTQETQYF. CDR3 nucleotides: TGTGCCAGCAGCCGGGCAGGGGCTACCGGGACCCAAGAGACCCAGTACTTC.

This chain connects TRBV28 to TRBJ2-1, with TRBD1 identical over 10 bases. V gave up 5 bases and J gave up 2 bases; unmatched junction bases: 3. CDR1 is MDHEN and CDR2 is SYDVKM in the germline V gene. CDR3 size: 15 residues. CDR3 nucleotides: TGTGCCAGCAGTCCAGGGACAGGGGCCTACAATGAGCAGTTCTTC. Protein: CASSPGTGAYNEQFF.

The rearrangement links TRBV30 to TRBJ2-5, with a possible D match to TRBD1 (5 bases). Trimming removed 2 bases at V and 4 bases at J, with 11 bases between. Germline CDR1 and CDR2: GTSNPN and SVGIG (reference sequence). The CDR3 is 13 amino acids. CDR3 bases: TGTGCCTGGAGTCCAGGGTATGGAGAGACCCAGTACTTC. It specifies CAWSPGYGETQYF.

The V gene is TRBV25-1, the J gene TRBJ2-7, with D perhaps matching TRBD2 (5 bases). The V end lost 8 bases, the J end lost 0 bases, and 14 bases lay between the germline ends. The CDR3 contains 14 residues. Germline CDR1 reads MGHDK; CDR2 reads SYGVNS. The CDR3 DNA sequence: TGTGCCAGCGGACCTCTGAGGGCCTCCTACGAGCAGTACTTC. Its protein is CASGPLRASYEQYF.

In its sample, this clone was seen once. CDR3 DNA: TGTGCCAGCAGGGGGGGACAGGGGAGAGGAGATACGCAGTATTTT. Residues: CASRGGQGRGDTQYF. The chain combines TRBV5-4 with TRBJ2-3; 10 bases are a match to TRBD1. The CDR3 contains 15 residues. Germline trimming cut 5 bases from V and 5 bases from J; bases unmatched to any gene: 8. CDR1 and CDR2 (germline): SGHNT, YYREEE (reference sequence).